The present T cell receptor (beta chain) was sequenced within a study of prognosis after radiotherapy for stage I lung cancer. Study-wide context: Participants consisted of stage I non-small cell lung cancer patients, who were enrolled between early 2018 and 2019. Tumors were squamous cell carcinoma in roughly seven patients and adenocarcinoma in twelve.

This clonotype was counted ten times or more. This CDR3 is built from 16 residues. Trimming took 5 bases from V and 0 from J, leaving 15 bases between them. The V gene's germline CDR1 is SGHNT and CDR2 YENEEA. Multiplex PCR in two rounds served to amplify TCR beta CDR3 from genomic DNA. First-round PCR amplification was performed with primers specific to each TRBV and TRBJ gene. TCRdb passed the multiplex PCR reads through MiXCR, listing each CDR3 protein once. Of about 24,000 distinct CDR3 sequences in the sample, around 36% are singletons; the top ten hold over 50%. The genes are TRBV11-3 and TRBJ2-3; tentative D call: TRBD2 (5 bases). This clonotype was obtained from a donor aged 50 or older with non-small cell lung cancer. Here the sequenced sample was PBMCs, taken before or after stereotactic body radiation therapy (not recorded which). The CDR3 nucleotides read TGTGCCAGCAGCCCCGCCGGGGTCGGGAGCACAGATACGCAGTATTTT. Amino acid sequence: CASSPAGVGSTDTQYF. The whole variable domain, filled in from reference TRBV11-3 and TRBJ2-3, reads EAGVVQSPRYKIIEKKQPVAFWCNPISGHNTLYWYLQNLGQGPELLIRYENEEAVDDSQLPKDRFSAERLKGVDSTLKIQPAELGDSAVYLCASSPAGVGSTDTQYFGPGTRLTVL.